The 29 T cell receptor beta chains below all came from one sample that was sequenced in a study of response to subunit inactivated influenza vaccine. A single record per CDR3 protein comes from TCRdb applying MiXCR to the RT-PCR reads. Here the sample spans more than 600,000 distinct CDR3 sequences, about a fifth being singletons. The sequencing here drew on PBMCs from blood, taken more than 4 days after vaccination. The receptors were sampled from a man aged 50 or older who received an inactivated influenza vaccine.

This chain links TRBV12-3 or TRBV12-4 with TRBJ2-4; D is possibly TRBD1 or TRBD2 (6 bases each). This CDR3 contains 14 residues. With 3 bases removed from V and 1 base from J, the gap between germline ends came to 7 bases. In DNA, the CDR3 is TGTGCCAGCAGTTTCGGGGGCGCCAAAAACATTCAGTACTTC. Amino acid sequence: CASSFGGAKNIQYF.

The table lists this clonotype with many counts. The rearrangement joins TRBV20-1 to TRBJ2-1; D remains ambiguous. This CDR3 contains 11 residues. Between the trimmed V and J ends, which lost 3 bases and 5 bases, there was a span of 5 bases. CDR1 DFQATT and CDR2 SNEGSKA come from the germline V gene (reference sequence). For the CDR3, the DNA is TGCAGTGCTAGTAGAGACAATGAGCAGTTCTTC. It yields the protein CSASRDNEQFF.

V gene TRBV20-1 combines with J gene TRBJ2-1; D might be TRBD2 (8 bases). The CDR3 sequence is 16 residues long. V was cut by 6 bases and J by 4 bases, with 22 bases left in between. Germline CDR1 DFQATT, CDR2 SNEGSKA (reference sequence). The CDR3 DNA reads TGCAGTGCCTCAGGGGGGGCGGGAGGAGGATACAATGAGCAGTTCTTC. Translation gives CSASGGAGGGYNEQFF.

The V and J genes are TRBV7-2 and TRBJ1-2, with 9 bases fitting TRBD1. Germline V gene sequence: CDR1 SGHTA, CDR2 FQGNSA. J was trimmed by 7 bases and V by 2 bases; bases with no gene match: 2. There are 13 residues in the CDR3. CDR3 coding DNA: TGTGCCAGCAGCTTACGGACAGGGGTTGGCTACACCTTC. The encoded protein is CASSLRTGVGYTF.

This clonotype was recorded a few times. CDR3 nucleotides: TGTGCCAGCAGCAGGGAATTGGGCTTCCAAGAGACCCAGTACTTC. Translated, it gives CASSRELGFQETQYF. The V gene is TRBV2, the J gene TRBJ2-5, with TRBD1 as a possible D gene (5 bases). Between the trimmed V and J ends, which lost 6 bases and 1 base, there was a span of 15 bases. Germline CDR1 SNHLY, CDR2 FYNNEI. The CDR3 sequence is 15 residues long.

The chain links TRBV4-3 to TRBJ2-2; D perhaps matches TRBD2 (6 bases). The V gene's germline CDR1 is LGHNA and CDR2 YSLEER. V dropped 0 bases and J dropped 2 bases, with 19 bases sitting between them. The CDR3 totals 19 residues. CDR3 bases: TGCGCCAGCAGCCAAGAAAAAACTAGCAGTATAATTAACACCGGGGAGCTGTTTTTT. Translation: CASSQEKTSSIINTGELFF.

The chain joins TRBV7-9 to TRBJ1-2; 7 bases match TRBD1. J was trimmed by 11 bases and V by 5 bases; bases with no gene match: 11. CDR3 size: 13 residues. From germline, CDR1 is SEHNR and CDR2 FQNEAQ (reference sequence). The CDR3 DNA reads as TGTGCCAGCAGCCCAGGGGACAGACCGCTTTACACCTTC. It yields the protein CASSPGDRPLYTF.

This clonotype has more than one count but fewer than ten. The chain has TRBV20-1 and TRBJ2-3, with TRBD1 as a possible D gene (5 bases). Germline values: CDR1 DFQATT, CDR2 SNEGSKA (reference sequence). The CDR3 has 11 residues. V dropped 6 bases and J dropped 5 bases, with 9 bases sitting between them. The CDR3 is CSAPREDTQYF. The CDR3 bases are TGCAGTGCCCCCAGGGAAGATACGCAGTATTTT.

This clonotype was counted only a few times. The chain couples TRBV5-1 to TRBJ2-2, with 8 bases that match TRBD2. CDR1 SGHRS and CDR2 YFSETQ come from the germline V gene. The CDR3 contains 15 residues. With V trimmed by 3 bases and J by 9 bases, 10 bases remained unmatched. The CDR3 DNA reads TGCGCCAGCAGCTCCCGGGAGGGGCCTACCCGGGAGCTGTTTTTT. Protein product: CASSSREGPTRELFF.

The chain links TRBV10-3 to TRBJ2-5, with TRBD1 as a possible D gene (5 bases). The CDR3 totals 17 residues. The germline V gene encodes CDR1 ENHRY and CDR2 SYGVKD. V shed 4 bases and J shed 5 bases, with 23 bases lying between them. CDR3 in amino acids: CAISVGQTLLAGETQYF. CDR3 nucleotide sequence: TGTGCCATCAGTGTGGGGCAGACGCTTCTGGCAGGGGAGACCCAGTACTTC.

CDR3 sequence: CASAGGNNSPLHF. The CDR3 DNA reads TGTGCCAGCGCGGGGGGGAATAATTCACCCCTCCACTTT. The chain has TRBV27 and TRBJ1-6; possibly TRBD1 for D (5 bases). The ends were cut back, 8 bases at V and 5 bases at J, with 10 bases in the middle. The CDR3 is 13 amino acids. CDR1 is MNHEY, CDR2 SMNVEV, per germline (reference sequence).

This clonotype has at least ten counts. The chain uses TRBV12-3 or TRBV12-4 and TRBJ2-7; D remains ambiguous. This CDR3 has 14 residues. Trimming pared 1 base from V and 2 bases from J, leaving 9 bases between. The CDR3 region is CASSLGLSPYEQYF. CDR3 nucleotide sequence: TGTGCCAGCAGTTTAGGGTTGAGTCCCTACGAGCAGTACTTC.

This clonotype occurred a few times. This rearrangement joins TRBV12-3 or TRBV12-4 to TRBJ2-4; 13 bases fit TRBD2. Losses at the gene ends were 6 bases for V and 2 bases for J; bases not matched to a gene: 1. This CDR3 has 15 residues. The CDR3 DNA sequence: TGTGCCAGCAGGGGACTAGCGGGGCCCAAAAACATTCAGTACTTC. Residues: CASRGLAGPKNIQYF.

This chain links TRBV18 with TRBJ2-1; 7 bases agree with TRBD2. J gave up 6 bases and V 6 bases, and 5 bases lay outside the gene matches. The CDR3 sequence is 13 residues long. Germline V CDR1 and CDR2: KGHSH, LQKENI. CDR3 sequence (DNA): TGTGCCAGCTCTTCGACTAGCCTCAATGAGCAGTTCTTC. This sequence encodes CASSSTSLNEQFF.

This clonotype was detected many times. The chain uses TRBV5-6 and TRBJ2-2; no definite D call. Per germline, CDR1 SGHDT and CDR2 YYEEEE. The CDR3 is made up of 15 amino acids. With 0 bases removed from V and 0 bases from J, the gap between germline ends came to 6 bases. The CDR3 loop is CASSLGPTNTGELFF. CDR3 coding DNA: TGTGCCAGCAGCTTGGGGCCGACGAACACCGGGGAGCTGTTTTTT.

CDR3 in amino acids: CASSLFTPNEQFF. CDR3 nucleotides: TGCGCCAGCAGCTTGTTTACCCCCAATGAGCAGTTCTTC. V gene TRBV5-1 combines with J gene TRBJ2-1; D remains unclear. Germline V gene lookup returns CDR1 SGHRS and CDR2 YFSETQ. CDR3 length: 13 amino acids. The ends were cut back, 1 base at V and 6 bases at J, with 8 bases in the middle. Using reference TRBV5-1 and TRBJ2-1 for the parts outside the CDR3, the full variable domain is KAGVTQTPRYLIKTRGQQVTLSCSPISGHRSVSWYQQTPGQGLQFLFEYFSETQRNKGNFPGRFSGRQFSNSRSEMNVSTLELGDSALYLCASSLFTPNEQFFGPGTRLTVL.

The rearrangement links TRBV6-1 to TRBJ1-2; TRBD1 is a possible D gene (6 bases). The CDR3 is 15 amino acids. Trimming pared 5 bases from V and 0 bases from J, leaving 13 bases between. CDR1 is MNHNS, CDR2 SASEGT, per germline. The CDR3, as DNA: TGTGCCAGCAGTCAGGGGTATGGTCCTAACTATGGCTACACCTTC. Translated: CASSQGYGPNYGYTF.

The sample holds many counts of this clonotype. The chain links TRBV29-1 to TRBJ2-5, with no clear D. Trimming cost V 3 bases and J 5 bases, with 10 bases left between them. The CDR3 totals 12 residues. In germline, CDR1 is SQVTM, CDR2 ANQGSEA. The CDR3 reads CSVEGQRETQYF. In nucleotides, the CDR3 is TGCAGCGTTGAGGGCCAGAGGGAGACCCAGTACTTC.

This chain joins TRBV20-1 and TRBJ1-6; D gene ambiguous. The CDR3 is 16 amino acids. V gave up 6 bases and J gave up 0 bases, with 15 bases separating them. Germline V gene sequence: CDR1 DFQATT, CDR2 SNEGSKA (reference sequence). The CDR3 DNA is TGCAGTGCAAAGATGTCCAGTCGCTCCTATAATTCACCCCTCCACTTT. This codes for CSAKMSSRSYNSPLHF.

This clonotype was detected only a few times. This sequence joins TRBV5-1 and TRBJ2-7; 7 bases are a match to TRBD1. This CDR3 contains 13 residues. The J segment lost 6 bases and the V segment lost 4 bases, leaving 7 bases of the junction unmatched. CDR1 is SGHRS and CDR2 is YFSETQ in the germline V gene. The CDR3 DNA follows: TGCGCCAGCAGCGAGGGGGCGCTTGGCGAGCAGTACTTC. It is translated as CASSEGALGEQYF.

V gene TRBV29-1 combines with J gene TRBJ2-1; 9 bases are shared with TRBD2. The CDR3 spans 13 residues. The V gene end was trimmed by 7 bases and the J gene end by 7 bases; junction bases not matched to a gene: 8. The germline V gene encodes CDR1 SQVTM and CDR2 ANQGSEA. In DNA form, the CDR3 reads TGCAGCGGTCTTAGCGGGAGTGCGAATGAGCAGTTCTTC. Translating gives CSGLSGSANEQFF.

The chain employs TRBV20-1 and TRBJ2-2; D uncertain. Per germline, CDR1 DFQATT and CDR2 SNEGSKA (reference sequence). CDR3 length equals 14 residues. V lost 2 bases to trimming and J lost 1 base, with 8 bases between them. Here the CDR3 reads CSARPSMNTGELFF. In DNA form, the CDR3 reads TGCAGTGCTAGACCCAGCATGAACACCGGGGAGCTGTTTTTT.

This clonotype was detected only a few times. This sequence joins TRBV20-1 and TRBJ2-5; D possibly corresponds to TRBD1 (6 bases). CDR1 DFQATT and CDR2 SNEGSKA come from the germline V gene (reference sequence). The CDR3 length is 14 residues. The V end lost 2 bases, the J end lost 4 bases, and 14 bases lay between the germline ends. The CDR3 DNA is TGCAGTGCTAGACACCAGGGGTTTGCAGAGACCCAGTACTTC. Its translation: CSARHQGFAETQYF.

The chain has TRBV12-3 or TRBV12-4 and TRBJ1-2; 7 bases line up with TRBD1. The CDR3 runs 14 residues. With 6 bases clipped from V and 3 bases from J, the junction kept 7 bases outside the gene matches. CDR3 nucleotide sequence: TGTGCCAGCAGAGCTGACAGGGCGCACTATGGCTACACCTTC. This encodes CASRADRAHYGYTF.

The chain employs TRBV6-1 and TRBJ1-2; D unresolved. The CDR3 is 13 amino acids. The germline CDR1 and CDR2 sequences are MNHNS and SASEGT. Trimming took off 6 bases at V and 8 bases at J, with 16 bases between the two ends. The CDR3 DNA is TGTGCCAGCAGCAATACTCTATCGGGGGGCTACACCTTC. As protein: CASSNTLSGGYTF.

This sequence joins TRBV20-1 and TRBJ2-1, with D unclear. The V end was cut by 5 bases, the J end by 7 bases, with 18 bases between. This CDR3 contains 14 residues. Germline CDR1 is DFQATT and CDR2 is SNEGSKA (reference sequence). CDR3 residues: CSAPKGGPRNEQFF. As DNA, the CDR3 is TGCAGTGCTCCGAAGGGCGGCCCGAGGAATGAGCAGTTCTTC.

The chain employs TRBV12-3 or TRBV12-4 and TRBJ2-4; TRBD1 agrees at 8 bases. The CDR3 has 15 amino acids. V was clipped by 4 bases and J by 2 bases; unmatched bases: 4. In DNA, the CDR3 is TGTGCCAGCAGTTCCAGGGGGCGACCCAAAAACATTCAGTACTTC. Its translation: CASSSRGRPKNIQYF.

This rearrangement joins TRBV7-2 to TRBJ2-5; the match to TRBD1 covers 10 bases. CDR1 and CDR2 (germline): SGHTA, FQGNSA. With V trimmed by 4 bases and J by 3 bases, 8 bases remained unmatched. This CDR3 has 16 amino acids. In DNA, the CDR3 is TGTGCCAGCAGCTCCCTCTACGGACAGGGGGAAGAGACCCAGTACTTC. Translated, it gives CASSSLYGQGEETQYF.

This rearrangement joins TRBV27 to TRBJ2-5; the D gene is possibly TRBD2 (6 bases). Between the trimmed V and J ends, which lost 5 bases and 4 bases, there was a span of 17 bases. This CDR3 contains 15 residues. Germline loops: CDR1 MNHEY, CDR2 SMNVEV (reference sequence). This CDR3 reads CASSPGAVGGETQYF. The CDR3 coding sequence is TGTGCCAGCAGTCCGGGCGCCGTCGGGGGAGAGACCCAGTACTTC.